The rows below give T cell receptor beta chains drawn from one sample of a study of T cells in Graves' hyperthyroidism and ophthalmopathy. MiXCR was run by TCRdb on the multiplex PCR reads, yielding one entry per CDR3 protein. The sample has around 420,000 distinct CDR3 sequences, around 16% seen once. The sample comprised blood. Receptors originate from a woman aged 18-29 years with Graves' hyperthyroidism. CDR3s include the opening cysteine and the closing phenylalanine or tryptophan. A D gene is named only where the DNA matches it firmly. Part of the rows lack a size; the others show once, few, many or a class for expanded clones.

j_gene: TRBJ2-5; d_gene: TRBD2; abundance: -; v_gene: TRBV3-1; CDR3nt: TGTGCCAGCAGCAGCCAAGGTGACCCTGGGAGGGCCCAAGAGACCCAGTACTTC; CDR3aa: CASSSQGDPGRAQETQYF
j_gene: TRBJ2-2; d_gene: TRBD1; abundance: -; v_gene: TRBV27; CDR3nt: TGTGCCAGCAGTTACGTTGGGACAGTGAACACCGGGGAGCTGTTTTTT; CDR3aa: CASSYVGTVNTGELFF
j_gene: TRBJ2-1; d_gene: -; abundance: -; v_gene: TRBV19; CDR3nt: TGTGCCAGTAGTATTACGGGAGTTGACAATGAGCAGTTCTTC; CDR3aa: CASSITGVDNEQFF
j_gene: TRBJ1-3; d_gene: -; abundance: many; v_gene: TRBV15; CDR3nt: TGTGCCACCAGCAGAGATCATGGCTCTGGAAACACCATATATTTT; CDR3aa: CATSRDHGSGNTIYF
j_gene: TRBJ2-1; d_gene: TRBD2; abundance: few; v_gene: TRBV19; CDR3nt: TGTGCCAGCGATACCGGGACTAGCGGGAGAATCACCTACAATGAGCAGTTCTTC; CDR3aa: CASDTGTSGRITYNEQFF
j_gene: TRBJ2-2; d_gene: -; abundance: few; v_gene: TRBV11-2; CDR3nt: TGTGCCAGCAGCCTACCCTTGGCAGGGCGAACCGGGGAGCTGTTTTTT; CDR3aa: CASSLPLAGRTGELFF
j_gene: TRBJ1-4; d_gene: TRBD1; abundance: -; v_gene: TRBV28; CDR3nt: TGTGCCAGCAGCCGGGACAGGGGGCGAGCTGAAAAACTGTTTTTT; CDR3aa: CASSRDRGRAEKLFF
j_gene: TRBJ1-1; d_gene: -; abundance: many; v_gene: TRBV29-1; CDR3nt: TGCAGCGTTGAGGTCGTACAGGGTGGCACTGAAGCTTTCTTT; CDR3aa: CSVEVVQGGTEAFF
j_gene: TRBJ2-4; d_gene: TRBD2; abundance: few; v_gene: TRBV6-2/TRBV6-3; CDR3nt: TGTGCCAGCAGTTACACTGAGCTAGCGGGAAACATTCAGTACTTC; CDR3aa: CASSYTELAGNIQYF
j_gene: TRBJ2-7; d_gene: -; abundance: many; v_gene: TRBV7-9; CDR3nt: TGTGCCAGCAGCTTAGCAGGAGGACGTCTCTACGAGCAGTACTTC; CDR3aa: CASSLAGGRLYEQYF
j_gene: TRBJ2-7; d_gene: -; abundance: many; v_gene: TRBV12-3/TRBV12-4; CDR3nt: TGTGCCAGCAGCCGCAGGGGGGGCTTGACCTACGAGCAGTACTTC; CDR3aa: CASSRRGGLTYEQYF
j_gene: TRBJ1-2; d_gene: TRBD1; abundance: -; v_gene: TRBV27; CDR3nt: TGTGCCGCAGCAGACAGGGGTCATGGCTACACCTTC; CDR3aa: CAAADRGHGYTF
j_gene: TRBJ2-2; d_gene: -; abundance: many; v_gene: TRBV7-9; CDR3nt: TGTGCCAGCAGCCTGGACTGGAACACCGGGGAGCTGTTTTTT; CDR3aa: CASSLDWNTGELFF
j_gene: TRBJ2-3; d_gene: TRBD2; abundance: -; v_gene: TRBV12-5; CDR3nt: TGTGCTAGTGGTTCGACTAGCGGGGGAACAGATACGCAGTATTTT; CDR3aa: CASGSTSGGTDTQYF
j_gene: TRBJ1-2; d_gene: TRBD1; abundance: -; v_gene: TRBV7-3; CDR3nt: TGTGCCAGCAGCTCCGACCGCCGGGACAGCAACTATGGCTACACCTTC; CDR3aa: CASSSDRRDSNYGYTF
j_gene: TRBJ2-7; d_gene: -; abundance: few; v_gene: TRBV29-1; CDR3nt: TGCAGCGTGGCCGGACACTACGAGCAGTACTTC; CDR3aa: CSVAGHYEQYF
j_gene: TRBJ1-2; d_gene: -; abundance: many; v_gene: TRBV7-6; CDR3nt: TGTGCCAGCAGCTTAGAGGCAGGGGTGGGACTCTATGGCTACACCTTC; CDR3aa: CASSLEAGVGLYGYTF
j_gene: TRBJ1-1; d_gene: -; abundance: -; v_gene: TRBV6-4; CDR3nt: TGTGCCAGCAGACGCACAGGGATGACTGAAGCTTTCTTT; CDR3aa: CASRRTGMTEAFF
j_gene: TRBJ1-5; d_gene: -; abundance: many; v_gene: TRBV2; CDR3nt: TGTGCCAGCAGTGAAGCGCTGGTCAGGGGTGGTCAGCCCCAGCATTTT; CDR3aa: CASSEALVRGGQPQHF
j_gene: TRBJ2-1; d_gene: TRBD1; abundance: many; v_gene: TRBV2; CDR3nt: TGTGCCAGAGGACAGGGAGGTGAGCAGTTCTTC; CDR3aa: CARGQGGEQFF
j_gene: TRBJ2-1; d_gene: TRBD2; abundance: -; v_gene: TRBV4-3; CDR3nt: TGCGCCAGCAGCCAAGATCTGTCTAGCGGGTACAATGAGCAGTTCTTC; CDR3aa: CASSQDLSSGYNEQFF
j_gene: TRBJ1-2; d_gene: -; abundance: few; v_gene: TRBV5-1; CDR3nt: TGCGCCAGCAGCTTGGCGAGAGGGGACTATGGCTACACCTTC; CDR3aa: CASSLARGDYGYTF
j_gene: TRBJ2-7; d_gene: TRBD1; abundance: many; v_gene: TRBV2; CDR3nt: TGTGCCAGCAATGACAGGGGGGGGTACGAGCAGTACTTC; CDR3aa: CASNDRGGYEQYF
j_gene: TRBJ1-1; d_gene: -; abundance: many; v_gene: TRBV18; CDR3nt: TGTGCCAGCTCACCATCCATGCGTAACACTGAAGCTTTCTTT; CDR3aa: CASSPSMRNTEAFF
j_gene: TRBJ2-3; d_gene: -; abundance: few; v_gene: TRBV5-1; CDR3nt: TGCGCCAGCAGCTTGGCCGGTCAAGGGTCGACAGATACGCAGTATTTT; CDR3aa: CASSLAGQGSTDTQYF
j_gene: TRBJ1-2; d_gene: -; abundance: -; v_gene: TRBV2; CDR3nt: TGTGCCAGCAGTGAGGACTTTGGAGCGACAGATCCCTATGGCTACACCTTC; CDR3aa: CASSEDFGATDPYGYTF
j_gene: TRBJ1-4; d_gene: -; abundance: -; v_gene: TRBV11-2; CDR3nt: TGTGCCAGCAGCTTGTTAAAGGGTCAGGGAAAACTGTTTTTT; CDR3aa: CASSLLKGQGKLFF
j_gene: TRBJ2-5; d_gene: TRBD2; abundance: once; v_gene: TRBV28; CDR3nt: TGTGCCAGCAGTTTGACTAGCGGCGCCAACCAGTACTTC; CDR3aa: CASSLTSGANQYF
j_gene: TRBJ2-3; d_gene: -; abundance: many; v_gene: TRBV20-1; CDR3nt: TGCAGTGCTAGAGGGACTTCCGAGAGAAGCACAGATACGCAGTATTTT; CDR3aa: CSARGTSERSTDTQYF
j_gene: TRBJ1-1; d_gene: -; abundance: many; v_gene: TRBV5-8; CDR3nt: TGTGCCAGCAGCAACCGGGACCGGGGTACGTACACTGAAGCTTTCTTT; CDR3aa: CASSNRDRGTYTEAFF
j_gene: TRBJ2-1; d_gene: -; abundance: many; v_gene: TRBV5-1; CDR3nt: TGCGCCAGCAGCTCGGATGCGTATTTCGGGAATGAGCAGTTCTTC; CDR3aa: CASSSDAYFGNEQFF
j_gene: TRBJ2-2; d_gene: -; abundance: many; v_gene: TRBV18; CDR3nt: TGTGCCAGCTCACCACCATTTAACACCGGGGAGCTGTTTTTT; CDR3aa: CASSPPFNTGELFF
j_gene: TRBJ2-7; d_gene: -; abundance: -; v_gene: TRBV14; CDR3nt: TGTGCCAGCAGCCGAGGGGCGCTGGACGAGCAGTACTTC; CDR3aa: CASSRGALDEQYF
j_gene: TRBJ2-2; d_gene: -; abundance: many; v_gene: TRBV20-1; CDR3nt: TGCAGTGCTAGAGGGGCGGGTTCGAACACCGGGGAGCTGTTTTTT; CDR3aa: CSARGAGSNTGELFF
j_gene: TRBJ2-3; d_gene: -; abundance: many; v_gene: TRBV18; CDR3nt: TGTGCCAGCTCACAGGACTTCACAGATACGCAGTATTTT; CDR3aa: CASSQDFTDTQYF
j_gene: TRBJ2-3; d_gene: TRBD1; abundance: many; v_gene: TRBV12-3/TRBV12-4; CDR3nt: TGTGCCAGCAGTAATGAGGGACAGGGCTCTTCAGATACGCAGTATTTT; CDR3aa: CASSNEGQGSSDTQYF
j_gene: TRBJ2-7; d_gene: -; abundance: few; v_gene: TRBV3-1; CDR3nt: TGTGCCAGCAGCCAAGGGGCTTGGGAGCAGTACTTC; CDR3aa: CASSQGAWEQYF
j_gene: TRBJ2-2; d_gene: TRBD2; abundance: many; v_gene: TRBV7-2; CDR3nt: TGTGCCAGCAGCTTTAGGACTAGCCTCACCGGGGAGCTGTTTTTT; CDR3aa: CASSFRTSLTGELFF
j_gene: TRBJ2-1; d_gene: -; abundance: few; v_gene: TRBV7-9; CDR3nt: TGTGCCAGCAGCTTACCAAGGACGGATTGGAATGAGCAGTTCTTC; CDR3aa: CASSLPRTDWNEQFF
j_gene: TRBJ2-6; d_gene: TRBD1; abundance: -; v_gene: TRBV2; CDR3nt: TGTGCCAGCAGGGGACAGGGGCCCTCTGGGGCCAACGTCCTGACTTTC; CDR3aa: CASRGQGPSGANVLTF
j_gene: TRBJ2-7; d_gene: -; abundance: many; v_gene: TRBV12-3/TRBV12-4; CDR3nt: TGTGCCAGCAGTATGGGACTCACACGGCAGTACTTC; CDR3aa: CASSMGLTRQYF
j_gene: TRBJ1-4; d_gene: -; abundance: few; v_gene: TRBV20-1; CDR3nt: TGCAGTGCCCGGGGGCTTAATGAAAAACTGTTTTTT; CDR3aa: CSARGLNEKLFF
j_gene: TRBJ1-1; d_gene: -; abundance: many; v_gene: TRBV28; CDR3nt: TGTGCCAGCAGTCCGGATACCGATGAAGCTTTCTTT; CDR3aa: CASSPDTDEAFF
j_gene: TRBJ2-7; d_gene: TRBD2; abundance: -; v_gene: TRBV20-1; CDR3nt: TGCAGTGCTAGACCAAGGGGACTAGCGGGGGAACAGCAGTACTTC; CDR3aa: CSARPRGLAGEQQYF
j_gene: TRBJ2-3; d_gene: TRBD2; abundance: few; v_gene: TRBV18; CDR3nt: TGTGCCAGCACCCCCGGGGGGGTCAGCACAGATACGCAGTATTTT; CDR3aa: CASTPGGVSTDTQYF